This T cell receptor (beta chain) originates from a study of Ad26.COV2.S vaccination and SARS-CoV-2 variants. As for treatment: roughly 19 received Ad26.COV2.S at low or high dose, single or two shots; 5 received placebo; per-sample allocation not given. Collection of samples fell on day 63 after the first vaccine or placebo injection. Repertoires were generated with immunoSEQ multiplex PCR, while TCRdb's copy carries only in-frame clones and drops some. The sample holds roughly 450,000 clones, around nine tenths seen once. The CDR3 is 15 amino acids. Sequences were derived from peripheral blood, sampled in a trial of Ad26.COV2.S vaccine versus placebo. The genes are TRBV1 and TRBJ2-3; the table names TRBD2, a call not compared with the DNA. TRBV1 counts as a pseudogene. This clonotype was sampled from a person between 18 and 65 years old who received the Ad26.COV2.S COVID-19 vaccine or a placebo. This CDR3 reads CTSSQTDFPTDTQYF. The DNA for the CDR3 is TGCACCAGCAGCCAAACGGACTTTCCCACAGATACGCAGTATTTT.